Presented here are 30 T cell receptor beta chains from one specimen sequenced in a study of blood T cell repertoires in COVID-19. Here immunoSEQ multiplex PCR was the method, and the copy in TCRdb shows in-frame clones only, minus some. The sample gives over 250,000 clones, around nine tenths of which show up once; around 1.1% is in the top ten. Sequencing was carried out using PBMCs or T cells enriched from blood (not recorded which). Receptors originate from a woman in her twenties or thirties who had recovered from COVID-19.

The CDR3 reads CASSTPGTGGLSSNQPQHF. Here the CDR3 DNA reads TGTGCCAGCAGTACCCCCGGGACAGGGGGCCTCTCGAGCAATCAGCCCCAGCATTTT. The chain is built from TRBV28 and TRBJ1-5, with 12 bases identical to TRBD1. The junction had 12 bases not matched to a gene; V was cut back by 5 bases and J by 1 base. Germline CDR1 reads MDHEN; CDR2 reads SYDVKM. The CDR3 is 19 residues long.

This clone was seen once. For the CDR3, the DNA is TGCGCCAGCAGCTTACAACAGGGTTTAGGTGAGCAGTTCTTC. Protein: CASSLQQGLGEQFF. This chain links TRBV5-1 with TRBJ2-1; tentative D call: TRBD1 (6 bases). The germline gives CDR1 SGHRS, CDR2 YFSETQ. The germline V and J ends were trimmed by 2 bases and 9 bases, with 15 bases remaining between them. The CDR3 runs to 14 residues.

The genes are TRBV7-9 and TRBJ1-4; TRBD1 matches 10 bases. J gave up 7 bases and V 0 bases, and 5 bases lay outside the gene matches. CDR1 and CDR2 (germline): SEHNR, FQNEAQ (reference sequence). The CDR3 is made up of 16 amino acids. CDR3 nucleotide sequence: TGTGCCAGCAGCTTAGCGCAAGGGACAGGGGTTGAAAAACTGTTTTTT. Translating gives CASSLAQGTGVEKLFF.

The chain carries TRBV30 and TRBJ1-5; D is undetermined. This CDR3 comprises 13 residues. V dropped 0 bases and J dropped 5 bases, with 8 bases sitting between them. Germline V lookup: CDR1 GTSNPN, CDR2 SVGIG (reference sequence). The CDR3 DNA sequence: TGTGCCTGGAGTGTACTACGGGATCAGCCCCAGCATTTT. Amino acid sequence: CAWSVLRDQPQHF.

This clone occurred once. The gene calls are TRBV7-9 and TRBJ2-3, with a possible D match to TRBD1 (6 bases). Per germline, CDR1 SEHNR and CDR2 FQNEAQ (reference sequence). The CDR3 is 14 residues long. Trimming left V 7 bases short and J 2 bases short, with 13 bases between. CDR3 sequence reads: CASTRQVYTDTQYF. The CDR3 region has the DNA TGTGCCAGCACCCGACAGGTTTACACAGATACGCAGTATTTT.

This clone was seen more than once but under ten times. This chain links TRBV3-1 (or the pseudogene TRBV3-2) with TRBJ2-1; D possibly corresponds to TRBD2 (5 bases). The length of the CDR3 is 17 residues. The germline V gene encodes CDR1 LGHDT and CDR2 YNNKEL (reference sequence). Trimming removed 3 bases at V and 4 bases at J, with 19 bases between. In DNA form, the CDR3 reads TGTGCCAGCAGCCACCCCGAGGGTTGGCGAGAGTACAATGAGCAGTTCTTC. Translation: CASSHPEGWREYNEQFF.

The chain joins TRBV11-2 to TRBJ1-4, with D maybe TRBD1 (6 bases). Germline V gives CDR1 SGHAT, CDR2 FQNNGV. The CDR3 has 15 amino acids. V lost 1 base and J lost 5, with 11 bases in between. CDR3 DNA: TGTGCCAGCAGCTTAGTAAGGGGGAAGAATGAAAAACTGTTTTTT. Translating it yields CASSLVRGKNEKLFF.

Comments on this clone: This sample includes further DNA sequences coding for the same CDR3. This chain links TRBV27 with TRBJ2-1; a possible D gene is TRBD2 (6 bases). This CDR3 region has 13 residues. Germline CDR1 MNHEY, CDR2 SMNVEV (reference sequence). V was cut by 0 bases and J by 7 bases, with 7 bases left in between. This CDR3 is CASSLSGGNEQFF. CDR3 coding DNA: TGTGCCAGCAGTTTATCCGGAGGGAATGAGCAGTTCTTC.

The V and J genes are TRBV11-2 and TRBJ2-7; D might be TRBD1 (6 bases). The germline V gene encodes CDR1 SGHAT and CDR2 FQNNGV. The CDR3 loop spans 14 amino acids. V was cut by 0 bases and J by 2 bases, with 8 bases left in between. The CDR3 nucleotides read TGTGCCAGCAGCTTAGAGGACAGTACCTACGAGCAGTACTTC. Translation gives CASSLEDSTYEQYF.

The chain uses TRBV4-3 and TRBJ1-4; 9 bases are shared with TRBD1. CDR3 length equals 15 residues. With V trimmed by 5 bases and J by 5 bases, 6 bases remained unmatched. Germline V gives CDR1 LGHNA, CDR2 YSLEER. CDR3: CASSVSGTGNEKLFF. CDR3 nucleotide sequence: TGCGCCAGCAGCGTTTCCGGGACAGGGAATGAAAAACTGTTTTTT.

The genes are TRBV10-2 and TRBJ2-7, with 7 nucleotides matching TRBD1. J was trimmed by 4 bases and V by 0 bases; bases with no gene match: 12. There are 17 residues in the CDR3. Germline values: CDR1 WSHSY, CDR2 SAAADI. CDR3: CASSESSRRQGDYEQYF. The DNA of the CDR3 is TGCGCCAGCAGTGAGTCTAGCCGGAGACAGGGAGATTACGAGCAGTACTTC.

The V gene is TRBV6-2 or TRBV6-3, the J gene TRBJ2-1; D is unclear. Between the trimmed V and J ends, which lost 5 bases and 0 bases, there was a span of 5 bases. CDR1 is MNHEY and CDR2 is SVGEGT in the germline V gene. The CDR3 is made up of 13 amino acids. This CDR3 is CASSTSSYNEQFF. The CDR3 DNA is TGTGCCAGCAGTACGAGCTCCTACAATGAGCAGTTCTTC.

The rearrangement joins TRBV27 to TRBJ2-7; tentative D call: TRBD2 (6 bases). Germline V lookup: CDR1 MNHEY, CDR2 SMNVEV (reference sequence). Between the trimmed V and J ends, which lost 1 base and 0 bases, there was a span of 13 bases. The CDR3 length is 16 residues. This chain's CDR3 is CASSLYRGLSSYEQYF. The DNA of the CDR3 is TGTGCCAGCAGTTTATATCGGGGGTTGAGCTCCTACGAGCAGTACTTC.

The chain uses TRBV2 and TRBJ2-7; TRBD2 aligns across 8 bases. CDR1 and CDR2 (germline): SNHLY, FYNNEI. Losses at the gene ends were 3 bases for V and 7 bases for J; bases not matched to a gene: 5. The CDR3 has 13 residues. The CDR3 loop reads CASSDGAGDEQYF. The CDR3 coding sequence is TGTGCCAGCAGTGACGGAGCGGGAGATGAGCAGTACTTC.

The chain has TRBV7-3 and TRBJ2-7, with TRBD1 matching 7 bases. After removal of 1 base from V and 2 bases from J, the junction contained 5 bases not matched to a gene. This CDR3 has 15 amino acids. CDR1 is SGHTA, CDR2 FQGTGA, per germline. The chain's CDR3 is CASSLRGGDAYEQYF. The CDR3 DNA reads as TGTGCCAGCAGCTTAAGAGGGGGCGACGCCTACGAGCAGTACTTC.

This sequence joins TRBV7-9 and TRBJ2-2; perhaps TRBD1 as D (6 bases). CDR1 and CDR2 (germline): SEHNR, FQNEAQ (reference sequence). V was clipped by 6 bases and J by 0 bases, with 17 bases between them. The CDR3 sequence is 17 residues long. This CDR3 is CASSFPRDTTNTGELFF. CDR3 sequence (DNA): TGTGCCAGCAGTTTCCCCAGGGACACCACGAACACCGGGGAGCTGTTTTTT.

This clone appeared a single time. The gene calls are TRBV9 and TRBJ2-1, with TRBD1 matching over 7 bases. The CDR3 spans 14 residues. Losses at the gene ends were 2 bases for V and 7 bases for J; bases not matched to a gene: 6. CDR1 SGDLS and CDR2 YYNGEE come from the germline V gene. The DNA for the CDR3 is TGTGCCAGCAGCGTGGGGGACAGCCGAAATGAGCAGTTCTTC. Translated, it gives CASSVGDSRNEQFF.

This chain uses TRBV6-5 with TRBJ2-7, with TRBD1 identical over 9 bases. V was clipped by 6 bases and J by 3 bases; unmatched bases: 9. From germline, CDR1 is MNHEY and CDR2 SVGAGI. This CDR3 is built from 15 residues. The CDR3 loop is CASRSPGQGHYEQYF. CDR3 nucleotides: TGTGCCAGCAGATCGCCGGGACAGGGTCACTACGAGCAGTACTTC.

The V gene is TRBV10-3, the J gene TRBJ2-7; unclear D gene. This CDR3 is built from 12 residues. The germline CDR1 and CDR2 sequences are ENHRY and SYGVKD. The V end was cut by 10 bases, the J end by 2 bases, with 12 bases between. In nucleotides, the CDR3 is TGTGCCACCTCCGACTGGACCTACGAGCAGTACTTC. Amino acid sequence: CATSDWTYEQYF.

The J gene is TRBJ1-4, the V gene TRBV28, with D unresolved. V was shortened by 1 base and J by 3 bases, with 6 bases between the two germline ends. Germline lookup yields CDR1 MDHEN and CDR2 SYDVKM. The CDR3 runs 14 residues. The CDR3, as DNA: TGTGCCAGCAGTTTATCACAGCCTAATGAAAAACTGTTTTTT. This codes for CASSLSQPNEKLFF.

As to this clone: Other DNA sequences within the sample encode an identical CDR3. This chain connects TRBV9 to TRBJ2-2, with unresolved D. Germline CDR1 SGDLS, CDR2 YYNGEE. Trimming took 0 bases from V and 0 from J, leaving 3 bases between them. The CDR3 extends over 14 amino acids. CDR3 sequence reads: CASSVAPNTGELFF. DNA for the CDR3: TGTGCCAGCAGCGTAGCTCCGAACACCGGGGAGCTGTTTTTT.

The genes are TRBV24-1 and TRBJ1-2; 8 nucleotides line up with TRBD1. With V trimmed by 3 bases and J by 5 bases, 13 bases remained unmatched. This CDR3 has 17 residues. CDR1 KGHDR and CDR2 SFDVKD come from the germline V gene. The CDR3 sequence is CATSDTPGQGGWYGYTF. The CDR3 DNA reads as TGTGCCACCAGTGATACACCCGGACAGGGAGGGTGGTATGGCTACACCTTC.

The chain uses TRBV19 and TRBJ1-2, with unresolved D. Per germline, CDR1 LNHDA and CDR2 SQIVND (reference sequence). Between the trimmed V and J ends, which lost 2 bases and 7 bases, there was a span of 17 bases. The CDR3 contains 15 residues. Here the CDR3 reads CASSINGRGQRGYTF. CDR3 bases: TGTGCCAGTAGTATAAATGGAAGAGGCCAACGTGGCTACACCTTC.

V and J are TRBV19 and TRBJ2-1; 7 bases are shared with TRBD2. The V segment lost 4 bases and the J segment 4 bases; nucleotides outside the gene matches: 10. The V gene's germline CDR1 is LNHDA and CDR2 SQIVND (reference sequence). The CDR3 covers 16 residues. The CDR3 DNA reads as TGTGCCAGTAGTAGCCCGGGAGCGGGACCTTACAATGAGCAGTTCTTC. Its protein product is CASSSPGAGPYNEQFF.

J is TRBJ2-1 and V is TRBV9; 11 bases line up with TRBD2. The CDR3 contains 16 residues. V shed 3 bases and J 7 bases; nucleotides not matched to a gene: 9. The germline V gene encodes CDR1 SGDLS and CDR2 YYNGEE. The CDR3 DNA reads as TGTGCCAGCAGCGAAACCGGGACTAGCGGTACAAATGAGCAGTTCTTC. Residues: CASSETGTSGTNEQFF.

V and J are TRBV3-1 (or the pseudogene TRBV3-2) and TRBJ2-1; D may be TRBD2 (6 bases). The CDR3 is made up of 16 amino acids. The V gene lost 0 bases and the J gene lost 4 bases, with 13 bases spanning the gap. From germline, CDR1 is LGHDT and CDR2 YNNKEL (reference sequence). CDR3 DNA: TGTGCCAGCAGCCAAGAGTCTAGCGTATCATACAATGAGCAGTTCTTC. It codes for CASSQESSVSYNEQFF.

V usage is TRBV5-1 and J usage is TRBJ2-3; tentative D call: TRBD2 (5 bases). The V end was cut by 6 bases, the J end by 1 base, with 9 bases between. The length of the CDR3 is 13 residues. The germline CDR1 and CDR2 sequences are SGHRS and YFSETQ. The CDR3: CASTGSGTDTQYF. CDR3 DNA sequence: TGCGCCAGCACGGGTAGCGGCACAGATACGCAGTATTTT.

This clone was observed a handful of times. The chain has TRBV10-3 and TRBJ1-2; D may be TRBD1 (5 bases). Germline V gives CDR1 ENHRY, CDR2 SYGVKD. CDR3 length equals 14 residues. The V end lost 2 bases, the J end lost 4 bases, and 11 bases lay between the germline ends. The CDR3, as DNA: TGTGCCATCAGTGAGGGGGGAGGAGGCTATGGCTACACCTTC. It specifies CAISEGGGGYGYTF.

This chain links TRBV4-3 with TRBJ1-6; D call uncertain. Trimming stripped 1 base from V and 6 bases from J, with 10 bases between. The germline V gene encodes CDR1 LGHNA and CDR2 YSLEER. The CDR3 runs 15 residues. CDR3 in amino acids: CASSQAAWSNSPLHF. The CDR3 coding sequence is TGCGCCAGCAGCCAAGCCGCATGGAGTAATTCACCCCTCCACTTT.

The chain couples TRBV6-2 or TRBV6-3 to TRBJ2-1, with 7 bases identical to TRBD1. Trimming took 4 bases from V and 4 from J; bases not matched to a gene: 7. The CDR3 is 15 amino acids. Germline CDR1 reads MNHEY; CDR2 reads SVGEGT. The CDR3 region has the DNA TGTGCCAGCAGTTTTGGACAGGCGAAGTACAATGAGCAGTTCTTC. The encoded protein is CASSFGQAKYNEQFF.